Following are 18 T cell receptor beta chains from one sample sequenced in a study of blood T cell repertoires in COVID-19. Produced via immunoSEQ multiplex PCR; TCRdb's table is partial and in-frame only. This table holds about 170,000 clones, around 82% found once. Sequences were obtained from peripheral blood. All receptors come from a woman aged 80 or over with acute or convalescent COVID-19.

This chain uses TRBV29-1 with TRBJ2-3; 10 positions match TRBD1. J gave up 4 bases and V 4 bases, and 5 bases lay outside the gene matches. The CDR3 is 14 residues long. Germline loops: CDR1 SQVTM, CDR2 ANQGSEA. The CDR3 sequence is CSVVSGTGADTQYF. CDR3 nucleotides: TGCAGCGTTGTCTCCGGGACAGGGGCAGATACGCAGTATTTT.

A few counts support this clone. The V and J genes are TRBV20-1 and TRBJ2-3; 10 bases are shared with TRBD2. The CDR3 is 15 residues long. The germline V gene has CDR1 DFQATT and CDR2 SNEGSKA (reference sequence). J lost 4 bases, V lost 3 bases, and 7 bases had no gene match. CDR3 region: CSASLLAGDADTQYF. The CDR3, as DNA: TGCAGTGCTAGTCTGCTAGCGGGGGATGCAGATACGCAGTATTTT.

This clone was detected only a few times. V and J are TRBV10-3 and TRBJ2-2; 7 bases align to TRBD2. The V gene's germline CDR1 is ENHRY and CDR2 SYGVKD. The CDR3 spans 16 residues. V trimming: 2 bases; J trimming: 4 bases; junction bases outside the gene matches: 7. In nucleotides, the CDR3 is TGTGCCATCAGTGAGACTAAGGGGACTACCACCGGGGAGCTGTTTTTT. Translating it yields CAISETKGTTTGELFF.

The chain joins TRBV3-1 (or the pseudogene TRBV3-2) to TRBJ2-7; 10 nucleotides match TRBD1. The CDR3 totals 15 residues. The germline CDR1 and CDR2 sequences are LGHDT and YNNKEL (reference sequence). Unmatched junction bases numbered 6, after V lost 4 bases and J lost 3 bases. The CDR3 reads CASSPTGQGNYEQYF. CDR3 nucleotides: TGTGCCAGCAGCCCTACGGGACAGGGGAACTACGAGCAGTACTTC.

In its sample, this clone was seen once. V and J are TRBV28 and TRBJ1-2, with a weak D call TRBD1 (5 bases). CDR1 and CDR2 (germline): MDHEN, SYDVKM. CDR3 length: 15 residues. Trimming left V 5 bases short and J 2 bases short, with 15 bases between. Here the CDR3 reads CASSTYQGGNYGYTF. As DNA, the CDR3 is TGTGCCAGCAGTACGTACCAGGGTGGGAACTATGGCTACACCTTC.

The gene calls are TRBV7-2 and TRBJ2-1, with D perhaps TRBD2 (9 bases). V was clipped by 5 bases and J by 8 bases, with 25 bases between them. Germline V gene data show CDR1 as SGHTA and CDR2 as FQGNSA. This CDR3 spans 17 amino acids. This chain's CDR3 is CASSPGRGRGGNDEQFF. CDR3 nucleotide sequence: TGTGCCAGCAGCCCAGGCAGGGGGCGGGGGGGAAACGATGAGCAGTTCTTC.

This sequence joins TRBV7-8 and TRBJ2-3, with unresolved D. CDR1 and CDR2 from the germline V gene are SGHVS and FQNEAQ. The CDR3 runs 14 residues. Trimming removed 0 bases from V and 1 base from J, with 5 bases in between. The CDR3 nucleotides read TGTGCCAGCAGCTTAGCGCGGCGCACAGATACGCAGTATTTT. Translated, it gives CASSLARRTDTQYF. Complete variable domain (other parts from reference TRBV7-8 and TRBJ2-3): GAGVSQSPRYKVAKRGQDVALRCDPISGHVSLFWYQQALGQGPEFLTYFQNEAQLDKSGLPSDRFFAERPEGSVSTLKIQRTQQEDSAVYLCASSLARRTDTQYFGPGTRLTVL.

The rearrangement uses TRBV5-1 and TRBJ2-1; 7 nucleotides agree with TRBD1. V shed 4 bases, J shed 8 bases, and the junction held 6 bases outside the gene matches. The CDR3 extends over 13 amino acids. Per germline, CDR1 SGHRS and CDR2 YFSETQ. CDR3 DNA sequence: TGCGCCAGCAGCCCGACAGGGTATTATGAGCAGTTCTTC. Translating gives CASSPTGYYEQFF.

The chain links TRBV4-2 to TRBJ2-7; tentatively, D is TRBD1 (6 bases). The V gene's germline CDR1 is LGHNA and CDR2 YNFKEQ. V dropped 4 bases and J dropped 3 bases, with 13 bases sitting between them. CDR3 size: 14 residues. DNA for the CDR3: TGTGCCAGCAGCCGAGAATCGGACAGCTACGAGCAGTACTTC. The encoded protein is CASSRESDSYEQYF.

The genes are TRBV28 and TRBJ1-1, with TRBD1 as a possible D gene (5 bases). Trimming took off 1 base at V and 10 bases at J, with 25 bases between the two ends. Germline V gives CDR1 MDHEN, CDR2 SYDVKM. CDR3 length: 17 residues. DNA for the CDR3: TGTGCCAGCAGTTTATCGGGGCAGGCGTTGGGCGACGGGAGAGCTTTCTTT. Encoded protein: CASSLSGQALGDGRAFF. The entire variable domain, with the rest obtained from reference TRBV28 and TRBJ1-1, is as follows: DVKVTQSSRYLVKRTGEKVFLECVQDMDHENMFWYRQDPGLGLRLIYFSYDVKMKEKGDIPEGYSVSREKKERFSLILESASTNQTSMYLCASSLSGQALGDGRAFFGQGTRLTVV.

This sequence joins TRBV25-1 and TRBJ2-3; 10 bases map to TRBD2. Trimming removed 3 bases from V and 8 bases from J; junction bases left unmatched: 11. This CDR3 has 16 residues. Germline assignment: CDR1 MGHDK and CDR2 SYGVNS. The CDR3 nucleotides are TGTGCCAGCAGTGATACTAGCGGGATAGATGGTGGTACGCAGTATTTT. Translated, it gives CASSDTSGIDGGTQYF.

The CDR3 protein is CASSFPTGGLYEQYF. CDR3 coding DNA: TGTGCCAGCAGCTTTCCGACAGGGGGTTTATACGAGCAGTACTTC. The J gene is TRBJ2-7, the V gene TRBV11-2; 9 bases line up with TRBD1. J was trimmed by 4 bases and V by 3 bases; bases with no gene match: 7. Per germline, CDR1 SGHAT and CDR2 FQNNGV. This CDR3 has 15 amino acids.

This chain uses TRBV19 with TRBJ1-2; TRBD1 aligns across 8 bases. The J segment lost 2 bases and the V segment lost 0 bases, leaving 2 bases of the junction unmatched. Germline V gene lookup returns CDR1 LNHDA and CDR2 SQIVND (reference sequence). The CDR3 sequence is 15 residues long. The CDR3 DNA reads TGTGCCAGTAGTATAGAGACAGGGGAGAACTATGGCTACACCTTC. Encoded protein: CASSIETGENYGYTF.

Here the CDR3 reads CASSLDRGSYNEQFF. The CDR3 DNA is TGTGCCAGCAGCTTGGACAGGGGGTCCTACAATGAGCAGTTCTTC. V and J are TRBV7-2 and TRBJ2-1, with 10 nucleotides matching TRBD1. This CDR3 is built from 15 residues. With V trimmed by 3 bases and J by 1 base, 0 bases remained unmatched. Germline V lookup: CDR1 SGHTA, CDR2 FQGNSA.

For the CDR3, the DNA is TGTGCCAGCAGTGACGGCGGGCAGGCATATGAAAAACTGTTTTTT. It codes for CASSDGGQAYEKLFF. The chain recombines TRBV6-1 with TRBJ1-4; D uncertain. This CDR3 region has 15 residues. Looked up from germline, CDR1 is MNHNS and CDR2 is SASEGT. Deletions cut 3 bases from V and 6 bases from J, with 14 bases between.

This clone has only a few counts. The chain joins TRBV5-1 to TRBJ2-7; D is uncertain. The length of the CDR3 is 13 residues. Germline-derived CDR1 and CDR2 are SGHRS and YFSETQ. Between the trimmed V and J ends, which lost 2 bases and 1 base, there was a span of 7 bases. The CDR3 coding sequence is TGCGCCAGCAGCTTCGAACATTCCTACGAGCAGTACTTC. Protein sequence: CASSFEHSYEQYF.

V gene TRBV6-5 combines with J gene TRBJ1-2; tentatively, D is TRBD1 (6 bases). Germline V lookup: CDR1 MNHEY, CDR2 SVGAGI. Trimming took 6 bases from V and 5 from J, leaving 10 bases between them. This CDR3 spans 12 amino acids. CDR3 region: CASSLGQYGYTF. Written as DNA, the CDR3 is TGTGCCAGCAGCCTTGGACAGTATGGCTACACCTTC.

In this sample, this clone turned up a few times. J is TRBJ2-1 and V is TRBV6-6, with a tentative D call TRBD2 (5 bases). Germline V gene data show CDR1 as MNHNY and CDR2 as SVGAGI (reference sequence). The V end lost 10 bases, the J end lost 10 bases, and 20 bases lay between the germline ends. The CDR3 loop spans 13 amino acids. Here the CDR3 reads CATLLGGQREQFF. CDR3 DNA: TGTGCCACCCTCCTAGGCGGGCAGAGGGAGCAGTTCTTC.